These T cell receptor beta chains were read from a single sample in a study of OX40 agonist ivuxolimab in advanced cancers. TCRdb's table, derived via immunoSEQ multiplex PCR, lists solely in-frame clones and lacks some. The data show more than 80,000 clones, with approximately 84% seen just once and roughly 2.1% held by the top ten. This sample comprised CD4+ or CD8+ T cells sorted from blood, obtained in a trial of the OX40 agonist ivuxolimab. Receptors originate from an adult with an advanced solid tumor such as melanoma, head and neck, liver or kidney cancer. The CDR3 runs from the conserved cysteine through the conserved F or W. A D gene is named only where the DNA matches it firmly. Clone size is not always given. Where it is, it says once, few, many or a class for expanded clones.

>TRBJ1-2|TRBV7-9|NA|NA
TGTGCCAGCAGCCCATCTGCTGGCTACACCTTC
CASSPSAGYTF
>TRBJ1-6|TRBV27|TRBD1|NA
TGTGCCAGCAGTCGGGACCGGACAGGGGTCTATAATTCACCCCTCCACTTT
CASSRDRTGVYNSPLHF
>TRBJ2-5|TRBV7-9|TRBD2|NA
TGTGCCAGCAGCGTGGTGCTAGCGGGAGGGACCCAGTACTTC
CASSVVLAGGTQYF
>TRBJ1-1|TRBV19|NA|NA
TGTGCCAGTAGTCCCCGTGGTCGGACCGGGACTGAAGCTTTCTTT
CASSPRGRTGTEAFF
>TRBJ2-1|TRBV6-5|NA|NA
TGTGCCAGCAGTTACTCGAGTGATCTTGAGCAGTTCTTC
CASSYSSDLEQFF
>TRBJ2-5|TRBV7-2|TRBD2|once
TGTGCCAGCAGCCTAGCGGGAGGAATAGGGCAAGAGACCCAGTACTTC
CASSLAGGIGQETQYF
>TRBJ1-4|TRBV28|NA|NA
TGTGCCAGCAGTCCACTCGGGGAGGCAACTAATGAAAAACTGTTTTTT
CASSPLGEATNEKLFF
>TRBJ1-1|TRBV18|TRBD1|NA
TGTGCCAGCTCAGCCAGACAGGGTTTGGACACTGAAGCTTTCTTT
CASSARQGLDTEAFF
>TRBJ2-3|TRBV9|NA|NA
TGTGCCAGCAGTAGGGGGAGTAGCGAGACCACAGATACGCAGTATTTT
CASSRGSSETTDTQYF
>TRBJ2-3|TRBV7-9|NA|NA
TGTGCCAGCAGCTCGGACAGCGGGGTAGGAGGCACAGATACGCAGTATTTT
CASSSDSGVGGTDTQYF
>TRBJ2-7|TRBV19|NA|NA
TGTGCCAGTATGAACAGGGCTGCCGGCTCCTACGAGCAGTACTTC
CASMNRAAGSYEQYF
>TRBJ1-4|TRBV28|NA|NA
TGTGCCAGCAGTTTATTCGGGGGATCAGTTGAAAAACTGTTTTTT
CASSLFGGSVEKLFF